The entry below gives a single TCR beta chain sequence along with its context. Its antigen is as yet unknown. This table comes from immunoSEQ multiplex PCR, and its TCRdb copy is limited to in-frame clones, with some not included. The repertoire holds about 140,000 clones, with 89% as singletons. The sample belongs to a study of T cell responses to AZD1222 COVID-19 vaccine. Study conclusions and caveats: Clonal diversity was possibly underestimated; the donors were predominantly white British and more often female. Just a handful of AZD1222 recipients were seropositive at baseline. Repertoires were collected only later (after the peak T cell response had occurred).

The V and J ends lost 5 bases and 8 bases, in that order; junction bases with no gene match: 8. CDR3 length: 15 amino acids. Germline V gene lookup returns CDR1 SGHVS and CDR2 FQNEAQ. The sequences come from peripheral blood, collected on day 0 of AZD1222 vaccination. The chain couples TRBV7-8 to TRBJ1-4; 10 bases fit TRBD1. The clonotype originates from an adult in good health. CDR3 sequence (DNA): TGTGCCAGCAGCCTCCGACAGGGGGCTTGGGAAAAACTGTTTTTT. Protein: CASSLRQGAWEKLFF.